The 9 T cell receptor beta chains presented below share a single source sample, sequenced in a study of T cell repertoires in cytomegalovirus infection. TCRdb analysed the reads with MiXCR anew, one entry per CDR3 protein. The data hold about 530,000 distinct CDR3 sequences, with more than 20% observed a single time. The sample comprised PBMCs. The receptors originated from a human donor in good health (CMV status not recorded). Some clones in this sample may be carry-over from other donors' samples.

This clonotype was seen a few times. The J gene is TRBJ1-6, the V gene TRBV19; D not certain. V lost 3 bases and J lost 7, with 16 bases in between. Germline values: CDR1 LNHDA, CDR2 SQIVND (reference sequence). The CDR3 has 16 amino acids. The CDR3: CASSMDRAVGNSPLHF. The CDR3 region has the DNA TGTGCCAGTAGTATGGACCGGGCTGTGGGAAATTCACCCCTCCACTTT. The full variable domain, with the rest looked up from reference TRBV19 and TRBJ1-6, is DGGITQSPKYLFRKEGQNVTLSCEQNLNHDAMYWYRQDPGQGLRLIYYSQIVNDFQKGDIAEGYSVSREKKESFPLTVTSAQKNPTAFYLCASSMDRAVGNSPLHFGNGTRLTVT.

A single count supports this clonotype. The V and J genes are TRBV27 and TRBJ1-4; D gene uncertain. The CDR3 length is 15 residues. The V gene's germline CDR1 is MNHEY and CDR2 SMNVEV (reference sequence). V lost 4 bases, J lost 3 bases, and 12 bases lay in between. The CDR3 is CASSYRRAANEKLFF. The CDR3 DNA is TGTGCCAGCAGTTATAGGAGGGCGGCTAATGAAAAACTGTTTTTT.

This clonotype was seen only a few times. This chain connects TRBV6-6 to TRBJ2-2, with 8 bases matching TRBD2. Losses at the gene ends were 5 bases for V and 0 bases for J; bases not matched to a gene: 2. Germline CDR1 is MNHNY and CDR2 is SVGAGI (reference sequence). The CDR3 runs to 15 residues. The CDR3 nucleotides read TGTGCCAGCAGTCAGGGACTAGCGAACACCGGGGAGCTGTTTTTT. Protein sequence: CASSQGLANTGELFF.

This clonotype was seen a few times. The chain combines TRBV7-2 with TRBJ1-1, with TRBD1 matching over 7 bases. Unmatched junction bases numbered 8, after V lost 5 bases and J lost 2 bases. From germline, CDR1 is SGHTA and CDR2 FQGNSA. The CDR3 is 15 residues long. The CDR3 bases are TGTGCCAGCAGCCCCCAGGGGGGAGGAAACACTGAAGCTTTCTTT. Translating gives CASSPQGGGNTEAFF.

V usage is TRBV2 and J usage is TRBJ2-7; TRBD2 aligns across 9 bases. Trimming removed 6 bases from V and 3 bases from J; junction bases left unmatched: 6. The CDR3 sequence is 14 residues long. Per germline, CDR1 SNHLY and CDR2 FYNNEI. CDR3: CASRRTSVSYEQYV. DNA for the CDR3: TGTGCCAGCAGACGGACTAGCGTAAGCTACGAGCAGTACGTC.

Here the CDR3 DNA reads TGTGCCAGCAGTGAATTTCGATCCGGGGAGCTGTTTTTT. Protein product: CASSEFRSGELFF. The rearrangement links TRBV2 to TRBJ2-2; no reliable D call. There are 13 residues in the CDR3. Trimming removed 2 bases at V and 6 bases at J, with 7 bases between. The germline CDR1 and CDR2 sequences are SNHLY and FYNNEI.

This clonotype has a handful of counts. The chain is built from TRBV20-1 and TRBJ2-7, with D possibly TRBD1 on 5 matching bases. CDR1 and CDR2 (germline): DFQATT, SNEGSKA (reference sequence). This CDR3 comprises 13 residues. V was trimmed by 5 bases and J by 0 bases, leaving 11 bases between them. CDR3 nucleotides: TGCAGTGCTGTAGGGGTTAGCTCCTACGAGCAGTACTTC. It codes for CSAVGVSSYEQYF.

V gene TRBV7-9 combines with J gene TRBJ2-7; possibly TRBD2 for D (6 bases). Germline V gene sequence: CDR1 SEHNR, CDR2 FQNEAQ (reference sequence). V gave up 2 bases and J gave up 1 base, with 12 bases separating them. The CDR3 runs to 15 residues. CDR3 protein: CASSLCGVASYEQYV. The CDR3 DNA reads TGTGCCAGCAGCTTATGCGGGGTTGCTTCCTACGAGCAGTACGTC.

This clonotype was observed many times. The CDR3 loop is CASSLLQGANSPLHF. CDR3 sequence (DNA): TGTGCCAGCAGCTTACTACAGGGGGCTAATTCACCCCTCCACTTT. The gene calls are TRBV7-2 and TRBJ1-6; 9 nucleotides agree with TRBD1. V shed 2 bases, J shed 6 bases, and the junction held 2 bases outside the gene matches. Germline V gene sequence: CDR1 SGHTA, CDR2 FQGNSA. The CDR3 runs 15 residues. The full variable domain, with the rest looked up from reference TRBV7-2 and TRBJ1-6, is GAGVSQSPSNKVTEKGKDVELRCDPISGHTALYWYRQSLGQGLEFLIYFQGNSAPDKSGLPSDRFSAERTGGSVSTLTIQRTQQEDSAVYLCASSLLQGANSPLHFGNGTRLTVT.